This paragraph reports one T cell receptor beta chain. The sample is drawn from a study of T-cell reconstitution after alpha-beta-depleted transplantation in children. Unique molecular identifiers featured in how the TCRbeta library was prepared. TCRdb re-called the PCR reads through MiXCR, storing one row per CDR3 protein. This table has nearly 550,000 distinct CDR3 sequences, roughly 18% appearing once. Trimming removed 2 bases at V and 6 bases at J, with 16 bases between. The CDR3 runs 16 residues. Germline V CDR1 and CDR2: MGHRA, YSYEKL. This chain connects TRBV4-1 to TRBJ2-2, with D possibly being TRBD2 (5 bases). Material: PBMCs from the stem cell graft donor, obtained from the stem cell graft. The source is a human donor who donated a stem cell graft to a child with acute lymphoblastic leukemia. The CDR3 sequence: CASSQPLGRRPGELFF. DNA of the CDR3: TGCGCCAGCAGCCAACCTCTAGGAAGGAGGCCCGGGGAGCTGTTTTTT.